The rows below give T cell receptor beta chains drawn from one sample of a study of cytomegalovirus exposure and HLA in healthy donors. Produced via immunoSEQ multiplex PCR; TCRdb's table is partial and in-frame only. The data contain about 300,000 clones, 86% of them singletons. The sequenced material came from PBMCs. The receptor source for this set is a man aged 35-49 years in good health and CMV-seropositive. Both conserved end residues are part of each CDR3. The D gene is left open where the match is weak. Size values are once, few and many counts, or a class for expanded clones, and some rows have none.

V	D	size	J	DNA	CDR3
TRBV7-2	NA	NA	TRBJ2-7	TGTGCCAGCAGCTTAGGGGCTCCCGGGAGTGGGTACGAGCAGTACTTC	CASSLGAPGSGYEQYF
TRBV7-6	NA	NA	TRBJ2-1	TGTGCCAGCAGCGTACTAGCCTCGGAGCTTTACAATGAGCAGTTCTTC	CASSVLASELYNEQFF
TRBV7-3	NA	NA	TRBJ2-2	TGTGCCAGCAGCTCCTTGATCTCGGGCGGGGAGCTGTTTTTT	CASSSLISGGELFF
TRBV6-5	NA	NA	TRBJ1-1	TGTGCCAGCAGTAGGGGGAGAGGGCTGAACACTGAAGCTTTCTTT	CASSRGRGLNTEAFF
TRBV28	NA	NA	TRBJ1-3	TGTGCCAGCAGTTCCGGAGGGCCTGGGGGAAACACCATATATTTT	CASSSGGPGGNTIYF
TRBV7-9	NA	NA	TRBJ1-2	TGTGCCAGCAAAGACGGCGGGTCCGGTTCTAACTATGGCTACACCTTC	CASKDGGSGSNYGYTF
TRBV6-5	NA	few	TRBJ1-5	TGTGCCAGCAGTTACTCAGGAGGTCCTAATCAGCCCCAGCATTTT	CASSYSGGPNQPQHF
TRBV27	TRBD2	NA	TRBJ2-7	TGTGCCAGCAGTTACCGGACTAGCGGCTACGAGCAGTACTTC	CASSYRTSGYEQYF
TRBV28	NA	NA	TRBJ2-7	TGTGCCAGCAGTTCCCCGGGGGTTGCCTACGAGCAGTACTTC	CASSSPGVAYEQYF
TRBV5-6	NA	NA	TRBJ2-5	TGTGCCAGCAGCTTGCGGGTCCAAGAGACCCAGTACTTC	CASSLRVQETQYF
TRBV27	NA	NA	TRBJ1-5	TGTGCCAGCAGCCAGGGATTCTATCAGCCCCAGCATTTT	CASSQGFYQPQHF
TRBV27	TRBD1	NA	TRBJ1-2	TGTGCCAGCAGTGACGGACAGGGGTACGGCTACACCTTC	CASSDGQGYGYTF
TRBV19	TRBD2	NA	TRBJ2-1	TGTGCCAGTAGTACCGGGACTAGCGGGGGTAATGAGCAGTTCTTC	CASSTGTSGGNEQFF
TRBV27	NA	NA	TRBJ1-3	TGTGCCAGCGGATACAGGTCTGGAAACACCATATATTTT	CASGYRSGNTIYF
TRBV19	NA	NA	TRBJ2-7	TGTGCCAGTAGTATAGAACAAAGCTCCTACGAGCAGTACTTC	CASSIEQSSYEQYF
TRBV29-1	NA	NA	TRBJ1-1	TGCAGCGCGACTCCAGACACTGAAGCTTTCTTT	CSATPDTEAFF
TRBV25-1	NA	NA	TRBJ1-3	TGTGCCAGCAGTGCTGGCGGGAACACCAGATACTCTGGAAACACCATATATTTT	CASSAGGNTRYSGNTIYF
TRBV5-1	TRBD1	NA	TRBJ1-1	TGCGCCAGCAGCTTCACAGGGGGGAACACTGAAGCTTTCTTT	CASSFTGGNTEAFF
TRBV19	NA	NA	TRBJ2-7	TGTGCCAGTAGTACGCTTACGGGGGAACTCCTCGAGCAGTACTTC	CASSTLTGELLEQYF
TRBV9	TRBD2	NA	TRBJ2-3	TGTGCCAGCAGCGCCGGGACTAGCGGCACAGATACGCAGTATTTT	CASSAGTSGTDTQYF
TRBV6-5	TRBD1	NA	TRBJ2-2	TGTGCCAGCAGTTATTCAGGGGGCACCGGGGAGCTGTTTTTT	CASSYSGGTGELFF
TRBV19	TRBD1	NA	TRBJ2-7	TGTGCCAGTAGTCCGGGCCAGGGGGTCTACGAGCAGTACTTC	CASSPGQGVYEQYF
TRBV2	TRBD2	NA	TRBJ2-2	TGTGCCAGCAGGGATCGACTAGCGGGCAGAACCGGGGAGCTGTTTTTT	CASRDRLAGRTGELFF
TRBV5-1	NA	NA	TRBJ2-1	TGCGCCAGCAGCTTGGTTTCTAGCCACTCCTACAATGAGCAGTTCTTC	CASSLVSSHSYNEQFF
TRBV5-1	NA	NA	TRBJ2-2	TGCGCCAGCAGCTTGGGTCACAGGGATGCGAACACCGGGGAGCTGTTTTTT	CASSLGHRDANTGELFF
TRBV6-5	TRBD1	NA	TRBJ1-2	TGTGCCAGCAGGTCCGGGACAGGGGTTTATTATGGCTACACCTTC	CASRSGTGVYYGYTF
TRBV20-1	NA	once	TRBJ2-3	TGCAGTGCTAGAGTCCGAGATACGCAGTATTTT	CSARVRDTQYF
TRBV6-4	NA	NA	TRBJ1-1	TGTGCCAGCAGGAACCTAGAGGGTGAAGCTTTCTTT	CASRNLEGEAFF